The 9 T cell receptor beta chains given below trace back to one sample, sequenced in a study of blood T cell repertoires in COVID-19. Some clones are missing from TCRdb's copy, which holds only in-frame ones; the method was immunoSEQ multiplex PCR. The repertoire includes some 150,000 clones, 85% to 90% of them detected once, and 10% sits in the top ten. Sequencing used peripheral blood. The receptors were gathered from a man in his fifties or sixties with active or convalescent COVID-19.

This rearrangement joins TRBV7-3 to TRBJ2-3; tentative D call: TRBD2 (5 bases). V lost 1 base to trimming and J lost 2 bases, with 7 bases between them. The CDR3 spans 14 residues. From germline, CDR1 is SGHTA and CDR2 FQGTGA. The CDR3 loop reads CASSLNGVTDTQYF. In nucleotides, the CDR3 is TGTGCCAGCAGCTTAAACGGGGTCACAGATACGCAGTATTTT.

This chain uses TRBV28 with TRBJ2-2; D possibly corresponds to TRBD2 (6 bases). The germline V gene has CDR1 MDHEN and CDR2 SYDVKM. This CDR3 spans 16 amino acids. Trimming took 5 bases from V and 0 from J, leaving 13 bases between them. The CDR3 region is CASSITGTANTGELFF. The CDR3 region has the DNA TGTGCCAGCAGTATAACCGGGACTGCGAACACCGGGGAGCTGTTTTTT.

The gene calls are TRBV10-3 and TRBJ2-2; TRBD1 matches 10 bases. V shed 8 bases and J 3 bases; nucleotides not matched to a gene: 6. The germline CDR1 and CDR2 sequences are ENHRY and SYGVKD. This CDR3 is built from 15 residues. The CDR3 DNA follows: TGTGCCATCGGGAGACAGGGGGCGGACACCGGGGAGCTGTTTTTT. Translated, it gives CAIGRQGADTGELFF.

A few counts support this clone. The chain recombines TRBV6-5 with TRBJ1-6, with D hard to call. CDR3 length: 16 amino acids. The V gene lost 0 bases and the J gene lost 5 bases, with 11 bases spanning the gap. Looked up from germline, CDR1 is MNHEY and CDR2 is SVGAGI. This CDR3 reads CASSYSRRADNSPLHF. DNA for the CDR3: TGTGCCAGCAGTTACTCGAGGAGGGCGGATAATTCACCCCTCCACTTT.

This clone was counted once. CDR3 amino acids: CASSNRQGSYNEQFF. Here the CDR3 DNA reads TGTGCCAGCTCAAACCGACAGGGCTCGTACAATGAGCAGTTCTTC. V usage is TRBV18 and J usage is TRBJ2-1; TRBD1 matches at 7 bases. There are 15 residues in the CDR3. V lost 5 bases, J lost 4 bases, and 8 bases stayed unmatched. CDR1 is KGHSH, CDR2 LQKENI, per germline.

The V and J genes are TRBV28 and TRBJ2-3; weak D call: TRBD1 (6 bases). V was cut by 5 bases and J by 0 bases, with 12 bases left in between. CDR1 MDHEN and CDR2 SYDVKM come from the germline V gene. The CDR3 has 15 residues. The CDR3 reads CASSRTGLSTDTQYF. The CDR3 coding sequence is TGTGCCAGCAGTAGAACAGGGCTTAGCACAGATACGCAGTATTTT.

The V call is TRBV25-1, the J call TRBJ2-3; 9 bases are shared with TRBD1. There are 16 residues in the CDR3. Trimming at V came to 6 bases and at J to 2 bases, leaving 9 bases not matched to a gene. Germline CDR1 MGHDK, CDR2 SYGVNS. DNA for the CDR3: TGTGCCAGCAGGAAAGCGACAGGGGGTGTCACAGATACGCAGTATTTT. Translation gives CASRKATGGVTDTQYF. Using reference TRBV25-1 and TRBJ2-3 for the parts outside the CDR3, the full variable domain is EADIYQTPRYLVIGTGKKITLECSQTMGHDKMYWYQQDPGMELHLIHYSYGVNSTEKGDLSSESTVSRIRTEHFPLTLESARPSHTSQYLCASRKATGGVTDTQYFGPGTRLTVL.

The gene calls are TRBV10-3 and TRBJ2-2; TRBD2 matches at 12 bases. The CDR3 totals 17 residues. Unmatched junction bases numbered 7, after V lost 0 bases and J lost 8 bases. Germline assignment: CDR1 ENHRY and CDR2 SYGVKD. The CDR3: CAISESTSGGSAGELFF. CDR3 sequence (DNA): TGTGCCATCAGTGAGTCGACTAGCGGGGGCTCAGCGGGGGAGCTGTTTTTT.

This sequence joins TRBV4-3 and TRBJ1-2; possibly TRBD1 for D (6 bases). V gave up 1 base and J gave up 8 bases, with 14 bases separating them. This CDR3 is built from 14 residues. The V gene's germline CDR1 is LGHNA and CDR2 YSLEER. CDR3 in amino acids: CASSQGPGADGYTF. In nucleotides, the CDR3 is TGCGCCAGCAGCCAAGGTCCAGGGGCGGACGGCTACACCTTC.